The 27 T cell receptor beta chains in this list originate from one sample, sequenced in a study of T-cell memory formation after mild COVID-19. Via MiXCR, TCRdb re-called the 5' RACE reads, giving one row per CDR3 protein. The sample lists roughly 250,000 distinct CDR3 sequences; over 15% were seen once. The sample consisted of PBMCs or a T cell subset sorted from them (not recorded which). The receptor source for this set is a man younger than 30 who had mild COVID-19 (a few samples of this study predate the infection). Cell type and time point are not known.

V is TRBV5-1 and J is TRBJ1-5; D is unclear. The CDR3 is made up of 13 amino acids. The germline CDR1 and CDR2 sequences are SGHRS and YFSETQ. Trimming took off 4 bases at V and 6 bases at J, with 11 bases between the two ends. DNA for the CDR3: TGCGCCAGCAGCGCAGGAGAAGGTCAGCCCCAGCATTTT. Encoded protein: CASSAGEGQPQHF.

The V call is TRBV18, the J call TRBJ2-7; 7 nucleotides line up with TRBD2. The CDR3 has 14 amino acids. Germline V gene data show CDR1 as KGHSH and CDR2 as LQKENI. V was pared by 6 bases and J by 3 bases, with 8 bases of the junction left unmatched. CDR3 protein: CASSHTTSDYEQYV. The CDR3 DNA reads TGTGCCAGCTCGCACACCACTAGCGACTACGAGCAGTACGTC.

This clonotype has just a few counts. CDR3 DNA sequence: TGCAGTGCTGGCCCTGGGACAGTCCAAGAGACCCAGTACTTC. Its protein product is CSAGPGTVQETQYF. The chain joins TRBV20-1 to TRBJ2-5; 7 bases are a match to TRBD1. Germline assignment: CDR1 DFQATT and CDR2 SNEGSKA (reference sequence). This CDR3 is 14 amino acids long. V was clipped by 5 bases and J by 1 base; unmatched bases: 7.

J is TRBJ2-1 and V is TRBV10-1; D uncertain. The CDR3 runs 13 residues. Trimming stripped 2 bases from V and 4 bases from J, with 6 bases between. Germline values: CDR1 WNHNN, CDR2 SYGVQD (reference sequence). CDR3 nucleotides: TGCGCCAGCAGTGAGCCACCTTACAATGAGCAGTTCTTC. It translates to CASSEPPYNEQFF.

This clonotype was observed a few times. The rearrangement links TRBV28 to TRBJ1-6; the D gene is possibly TRBD1 (5 bases). Looked up from germline, CDR1 is MDHEN and CDR2 is SYDVKM. The CDR3 extends over 16 amino acids. Trimming took off 6 bases at V and 7 bases at J, with 19 bases between the two ends. In DNA, the CDR3 is TGTGCCAGCAGACCTAACGCAGGGTCGGGAAATTCACCCCTCCACTTT. This encodes CASRPNAGSGNSPLHF.

The chain joins TRBV20-1 to TRBJ1-5, with 7 bases fitting TRBD1. The CDR3 extends over 13 amino acids. Trimming at V came to 2 bases and at J to 6 bases, leaving 4 bases not matched to a gene. CDR1 DFQATT and CDR2 SNEGSKA come from the germline V gene (reference sequence). CDR3 residues: CSARSRGPQPQHF. The CDR3 DNA is TGCAGTGCTAGATCGAGGGGGCCTCAGCCCCAGCATTTT.

This clonotype has just a few counts. The chain recombines TRBV5-1 with TRBJ1-3; possible D gene TRBD1, 5 bases. V dropped 4 bases and J dropped 0 bases, with 14 bases sitting between them. This CDR3 spans 16 amino acids. CDR1 and CDR2 (germline): SGHRS, YFSETQ. Written as DNA, the CDR3 is TGCGCCAGCAGCCCCGGGGGGAAGGTCTCTGGAAACACCATATATTTT. Its translation is CASSPGGKVSGNTIYF.

This clonotype was counted only a few times. The chain recombines TRBV11-1 with TRBJ2-7; TRBD2 matches at 7 bases. V gave up 5 bases and J gave up 2 bases; unmatched junction bases: 9. Germline CDR1 reads SGHAT; CDR2 reads FQDESV (reference sequence). The CDR3 length is 15 residues. The CDR3 DNA sequence: TGTGCCAGCAGCCCAACCGGGACTAACACCTACGAGCAGTACTTC. Translating it yields CASSPTGTNTYEQYF.

This clonotype was seen repeatedly, ten times or more. In DNA, the CDR3 is TGTGCCAGCAGCTTAGCTTGGTCGGGGGCACGAGAGACCCAGTACTTC. Protein: CASSLAWSGARETQYF. The rearrangement uses TRBV7-2 and TRBJ2-5, with D perhaps being TRBD1 or TRBD2 (6 bases each). The ends were cut back, 0 bases at V and 4 bases at J, with 15 bases in the middle. The CDR3 loop spans 16 amino acids. Germline V gene data show CDR1 as SGHTA and CDR2 as FQGNSA.

Only a few counts were recorded for this clonotype. The chain employs TRBV5-1 and TRBJ1-6; 8 bases align to TRBD1. Germline V gene lookup returns CDR1 SGHRS and CDR2 YFSETQ. This CDR3 has 16 amino acids. V was pared by 4 bases and J by 5 bases, with 8 bases of the junction left unmatched. The CDR3 spells CASSPPDRAHNSPLHF. For the CDR3, the DNA is TGCGCCAGCAGCCCACCGGACAGGGCCCATAATTCACCCCTCCACTTT.

This clonotype turned up a few times. The chain links TRBV4-2 to TRBJ2-1, with TRBD2 identical over 10 bases. V shed 2 bases and J 7 bases; nucleotides not matched to a gene: 8. The CDR3 has 16 residues. Germline CDR1 reads LGHNA; CDR2 reads YNFKEQ. CDR3 DNA: TGTGCCAGCAGCCAACGATTGAGCGGGGGGGGAAATGAGCAGTTCTTC. Protein: CASSQRLSGGGNEQFF.

This sequence joins TRBV6-6 and TRBJ1-1; possibly TRBD1 for D (5 bases). This CDR3 is 13 amino acids long. The germline gives CDR1 MNHNY, CDR2 SVGAGI (reference sequence). The germline V and J ends were trimmed by 2 bases and 10 bases, with 14 bases remaining between them. This CDR3 is CASSYPTGRGAFF. The CDR3 DNA reads as TGTGCCAGCAGTTACCCGACCGGGAGGGGAGCTTTCTTT.

In this sample, this clonotype turned up a few times. The chain uses TRBV20-1 and TRBJ2-5, with D hard to call. CDR1 DFQATT and CDR2 SNEGSKA come from the germline V gene (reference sequence). The CDR3 contains 13 residues. V lost 3 bases and J lost 5, with 13 bases in between. Here the CDR3 reads CSASDGRRETQYF. The CDR3, as DNA: TGCAGTGCTAGCGACGGACGTAGGGAGACCCAGTACTTC.

This chain links TRBV18 with TRBJ2-5, with D tentatively TRBD1 (5 bases). Trimming cost V 1 base and J 4 bases, with 13 bases left between them. Germline CDR1 and CDR2: KGHSH and LQKENI. The length of the CDR3 is 15 residues. CDR3 sequence: CASSPLVGRRETQYF. The CDR3 DNA reads as TGTGCCAGCTCACCACTCGTGGGGCGGCGAGAGACCCAGTACTTC.

The chain joins TRBV3-1 to TRBJ2-3, with TRBD2 identical over 13 bases. CDR1 and CDR2 from the germline V gene are LGHDT and YNNKEL (reference sequence). The CDR3 sequence is 16 residues long. V lost 4 bases and J lost 2; bases outside the gene matches: 3. This chain's CDR3 is CASSPGLAGATDTQYF. The CDR3 DNA follows: TGTGCCAGCAGCCCAGGACTAGCGGGGGCCACAGATACGCAGTATTTT.

There are a few counts of this clonotype. The V call is TRBV9, the J call TRBJ2-4, with 13 bases identical to TRBD2. CDR3 length: 20 residues. CDR1 and CDR2 (germline): SGDLS, YYNGEE. V gave up 4 bases and J gave up 0 bases; unmatched junction bases: 13. The CDR3 region has the DNA TGTGCCAGCAGCTTTCACCCAGGACTAGCGGGGGCCCAAGCCAAAAACATTCAGTACTTC. Translated, it gives CASSFHPGLAGAQAKNIQYF.

The J gene is TRBJ2-7, the V gene TRBV3-1, with D possibly matching TRBD2 (5 bases). Germline V gene lookup returns CDR1 LGHDT and CDR2 YNNKEL (reference sequence). Trimming left V 4 bases short and J 12 bases short, with 22 bases between. CDR3 length: 14 amino acids. This CDR3 is CASSPDSTPGLWYF. Here the CDR3 DNA reads TGTGCCAGCAGCCCCGACTCCACGCCCGGACTTTGGTACTTC.

The chain joins TRBV7-2 to TRBJ1-4, with D hard to call. This CDR3 spans 15 amino acids. Trimming took off 5 bases at V and 2 bases at J, with 12 bases between the two ends. Germline assignment: CDR1 SGHTA and CDR2 FQGNSA. The CDR3 DNA is TGTGCCAGCAGCCCCAGCCAGGTTACTAATGAAAAACTGTTTTTT. It yields the protein CASSPSQVTNEKLFF.

This clonotype came up many times. The V and J genes are TRBV5-1 and TRBJ2-7, with TRBD2 matching 7 bases. CDR1 and CDR2 (germline): SGHRS, YFSETQ. This CDR3 region has 13 residues. Germline trimming cut 4 bases from V and 0 bases from J; bases unmatched to any gene: 1. This chain's CDR3 is CASSTGGSYEQYF. In nucleotides, the CDR3 is TGCGCCAGCAGCACGGGGGGCTCCTACGAGCAGTACTTC.

V gene TRBV20-1 combines with J gene TRBJ2-5; D is unresolved. The germline V gene encodes CDR1 DFQATT and CDR2 SNEGSKA (reference sequence). V was shortened by 3 bases and J by 2 bases, with 7 bases between the two germline ends. This CDR3 comprises 12 residues. The CDR3 is CSARVQQETQYF. The CDR3 bases are TGCAGTGCTAGGGTTCAGCAAGAGACCCAGTACTTC.

The rearrangement links TRBV11-2 to TRBJ2-2, with 11 bases lining up with TRBD2. Germline V CDR1 and CDR2: SGHAT, FQNNGV. The CDR3 runs to 19 residues. J gave up 0 bases and V 8 bases, and 14 bases lay outside the gene matches. CDR3 coding DNA: TGTGCCAGCGGCTCCCCTCCGGGACTAGCGGATACGAACACCGGGGAGCTGTTTTTT. Its protein product is CASGSPPGLADTNTGELFF.

The chain's CDR3 is CASSFTSGLNGEQYF. In nucleotides, the CDR3 is TGTGCCAGCAGCTTCACTAGCGGCCTAAACGGCGAGCAGTACTTC. The chain is built from TRBV7-2 and TRBJ2-7; 8 bases align to TRBD2. This CDR3 spans 15 amino acids. The V gene's germline CDR1 is SGHTA and CDR2 FQGNSA. Germline trimming cut 3 bases from V and 6 bases from J; bases unmatched to any gene: 10. Based on the CDR3 plus reference TRBV7-2 and TRBJ2-7, the full variable domain is GAGVSQSPSNKVTEKGKDVELRCDPISGHTALYWYRQSLGQGLEFLIYFQGNSAPDKSGLPSDRFSAERTGGSVSTLTIQRTQQEDSAVYLCASSFTSGLNGEQYFGPGTRLTVT.

This clonotype appeared a few times. V and J are TRBV2 and TRBJ1-2; TRBD1 matches 12 bases. Germline values: CDR1 SNHLY, CDR2 FYNNEI. The V and J ends lost 8 bases and 13 bases, in that order; junction bases with no gene match: 11. This CDR3 is 13 amino acids long. The CDR3 region is CASDRDRGRDVTF. The CDR3, as DNA: TGTGCCAGCGATCGGGACAGGGGGCGCGATGTCACCTTC.

The chain couples TRBV11-2 to TRBJ2-3; D may be TRBD1 (6 bases). This CDR3 is built from 16 residues. The V and J ends lost 1 base and 4 bases respectively, with 15 bases between them. Germline-derived CDR1 and CDR2 are SGHAT and FQNNGV. The CDR3 here is CASSLGRHREADTQYF. The CDR3, as DNA: TGTGCCAGCAGCTTAGGGCGGCACAGGGAAGCAGATACGCAGTATTTT. Drawing the rest from reference TRBV11-2 and TRBJ2-3, the complete variable domain is EAGVAQSPRYKIIEKRQSVAFWCNPISGHATLYWYQQILGQGPKLLIQFQNNGVVDDSQLPKDRFSAERLKGVDSTLKIQPAKLEDSAVYLCASSLGRHREADTQYFGPGTRLTVL.

The gene calls are TRBV7-2 and TRBJ2-1; D might be TRBD2 (5 bases). The CDR3 has 16 amino acids. Between the trimmed V and J ends, which lost 5 bases and 3 bases, there was a span of 17 bases. Per germline, CDR1 SGHTA and CDR2 FQGNSA. Here the CDR3 reads CASSRNLGLGYNEQFF. CDR3 bases: TGTGCCAGCAGCCGGAATCTTGGACTGGGCTACAATGAGCAGTTCTTC.

This clonotype was seen only a few times. J is TRBJ2-3 and V is TRBV7-2; no definite D call. There are 12 residues in the CDR3. Germline-derived CDR1 and CDR2 are SGHTA and FQGNSA. Trimming took 8 bases from V and 6 from J, leaving 12 bases between them. CDR3 amino acids: CASRRQEDTQYF. In nucleotides, the CDR3 is TGTGCCAGCCGCAGGCAGGAGGATACGCAGTATTTT.

This clonotype was seen a handful of times. The V call is TRBV4-3, the J call TRBJ1-3; D might be TRBD1 (5 bases). The germline V gene has CDR1 LGHNA and CDR2 YSLEER. This CDR3 is 17 amino acids long. Between the trimmed V and J ends, which lost 0 bases and 0 bases, there was a span of 12 bases. The CDR3 nucleotides read TGCGCCAGCAGCCAAGATAGGGGTTGGGGCTCTGGAAACACCATATATTTT. Translating gives CASSQDRGWGSGNTIYF.